This TCR beta chain was recovered during a study of T cell responses to AZD1222 COVID-19 vaccine. Study-wide points: White British donors predominated, females outnumbered males, and clonal diversity was possibly underestimated. Close to half of all spike-specific TCRs reportedly target regions of the variants that are unmutated.

This CDR3 has 14 residues. Germline V CDR1 and CDR2: MNHNS, SASEGT. Trimming stripped 3 bases from V and 8 bases from J, with 11 bases between. Measured with immunoSEQ multiplex PCR; TCRdb has only the in-frame clones, and not every one. The sample carries roughly 120,000 clones, around 87% recorded once. Details on this clone: Its antigen remains unidentified.

The V gene is TRBV6-1, the J gene TRBJ1-6; D might be TRBD1 (6 bases). This TCR was recovered from an adult in good health. The sample was peripheral blood, taken on day 0 of AZD1222 vaccination. The CDR3 sequence is CASSDGRGYSPLHF. The DNA for the CDR3 is TGTGCCAGCAGTGATGGCAGGGGTTATTCACCCCTCCACTTT.